This TCR beta chain was recovered during a study of blood T cell repertoires in COVID-19. The germline gives CDR1 LGHDT, CDR2 YNNKEL (reference sequence). Trimming at V came to 7 bases and at J to 6 bases, leaving 9 bases not matched to a gene. There are 14 residues in the CDR3. Generated by immunoSEQ multiplex PCR, the TCRdb table keeps only in-frame clones and is missing some. In the table there are 100,000 to 150,000 clones, under 95% of which are singletons. V and J are TRBV3-1 (or the pseudogene TRBV3-2) and TRBJ1-2, with 9 bases lining up with TRBD1. The sample was peripheral blood. The source of this sequence is a man aged 50 to 59 with active COVID-19. This CDR3 is CASTLGQGKHGYTF. CDR3 nucleotide sequence: TGTGCCAGCACCCTTGGACAGGGGAAGCATGGCTACACCTTC.